This T cell receptor (beta chain) was identified in a study of cytomegalovirus exposure and HLA in healthy donors. Study results and limitations: A later analysis linked a missense DCLRE1C variant to TCR beta V- and J-gene trimming. A later analysis reported that several of the most significant clusters appeared to be linked to common viral pathogens, among them Epstein-Barr virus.

The PCR made use of 60 Vbeta and 13 Jbeta primers. The table came from immunoSEQ multiplex PCR; TCRdb's copy has only in-frame clones and leaves some out. The sample carries 200,000 to 250,000 clones, around 83% recorded once. Turning to this clone: Its cognate antigen is unknown. The junction differs from germline at one of its ends, possibly a read error.

Among the donors, all were healthy bone marrow donors. The CDR3 loop spans 15 amino acids. From germline, CDR1 is SGHTA and CDR2 FQGNSA. The chain is built from TRBV7-2 and TRBJ1-1; D is undetermined. The origin of this receptor is a woman aged 45 to 65 in good health and CMV-seropositive. Sequencing was carried out using PBMCs. The CDR3 reads CASSLGGRMNTEAFF. The DNA of the CDR3 is TGTGCCAGCAGTTTAGGTGGGCGAATGAACACTGAAGCTTTCTTT. The whole variable domain, filled in from reference TRBV7-2 and TRBJ1-1, reads GAGVSQSPSNKVTEKGKDVELRCDPISGHTALYWYRQSLGQGLEFLIYFQGNSAPDKSGLPSDRFSAERTGGSVSTLTIQRTQQEDSAVYLCASSLGGRMNTEAFFGQGTRLTVV.